This is a list of T cell receptor beta chains from one sample in a study of blood T cell repertoires in COVID-19. TCRdb's table, derived via immunoSEQ multiplex PCR, lists solely in-frame clones and lacks some. Found here are around 370,000 clones, 88% of them singletons; the top ten hold just under 7.5%. Source material: peripheral blood. These receptors were taken from an older woman with COVID-19, enrolled during active disease. The CDR3 runs from the conserved cysteine through the conserved F or W. Fields, in order: D gene, clone size, V gene, J gene, CDR3 protein, CDR3 DNA. A D gene is named only where the DNA matches it firmly. Clone size is stated in some rows and not others, as once, few, many or a class when expanded.

>TRBD1|.|TRBV4-1|TRBJ2-7
CASSQDNRGLAYEQYF
TGCGCCAGCAGCCAAGATAACAGGGGCCTCGCCTACGAGCAGTACTTC
>.|.|TRBV28|TRBJ1-1
CASSLLGGGNTEAFF
TGTGCCAGCAGTTTATTGGGGGGAGGGAACACTGAAGCTTTCTTT
>TRBD1|.|TRBV10-3|TRBJ2-2
CALEGARGPGELFF
TGTGCCCTCGAGGGGGCTAGGGGTCCCGGGGAGCTGTTTTTT
>.|.|TRBV19|TRBJ1-1
CASTTGMNTEAFF
TGTGCCAGTACAACAGGGATGAACACTGAAGCTTTCTTT
>TRBD2|.|TRBV3-1/TRBV3-2|TRBJ2-1
CASSRGLAGVLGNEQFF
TGTGCCAGCAGCCGGGGACTAGCGGGGGTCCTCGGAAATGAGCAGTTCTTC
>.|.|TRBV7-2|TRBJ1-6
CASSPGGGSPLHF
TGTGCCAGCAGCCCGGGGGGGGGCTCACCCCTCCACTTT
>TRBD1|few|TRBV5-1|TRBJ1-1
CASGKTGGNTEAFF
TGCGCCAGCGGAAAGACAGGGGGGAACACTGAAGCTTTCTTT
>.|.|TRBV20-1|TRBJ2-1
CSARANKEQFF
TGCAGTGCTAGAGCAAACAAAGAGCAGTTCTTC
>TRBD2|.|TRBV4-1|TRBJ2-1
CASSLKIRGELSNEQFF
TGCGCCAGCAGCCTGAAGATACGGGGGGAATTGTCCAATGAGCAGTTCTTC
>TRBD1|once|TRBV12-3/TRBV12-4|TRBJ1-2
CASSRDRAGGYTF
TGTGCCAGCAGTCGGGACAGGGCAGGGGGCTACACCTTC
>TRBD1|.|TRBV10-3|TRBJ1-5
CAIREGTGEQPQHF
TGTGCCATCAGGGAAGGGACAGGGGAACAGCCCCAGCATTTT
>.|.|TRBV19|TRBJ1-2
CASRPQGANYGYTF
TGTGCCAGCCGGCCACAGGGAGCTAACTATGGCTACACCTTC
>.|.|TRBV10-3|TRBJ2-1
CAISEIENNEQFF
TGTGCCATCAGTGAAATAGAAAACAATGAGCAGTTCTTC
>TRBD1|.|TRBV27|TRBJ1-5
CASSSGQGGNQPQHF
TGTGCCAGCAGTTCTGGACAGGGCGGCAATCAGCCCCAGCATTTT
>.|.|TRBV10-3|TRBJ1-2
CAISGGGGENYGYTF
TGTGCCATCAGTGGGGGTGGGGGCGAGAACTATGGCTACACCTTC
>TRBD1|.|TRBV12-5|TRBJ2-3
CASGPRTGTDTQYF
TGTGCTAGTGGTCCCCGGACAGGGACAGATACGCAGTATTTT
>.|.|TRBV29-1|TRBJ1-2
CSATGQQLYGYTF
TGCAGCGCCACCGGACAGCAACTCTATGGCTACACCTTC
>TRBD2|.|TRBV5-1|TRBJ2-5
CASSLASGGGETQYF
TGCGCCAGCAGCTTGGCTAGCGGGGGCGGGGAGACCCAGTACTTC
>TRBD1|.|TRBV5-6|TRBJ1-6
CASSLIDRGTPLHF
TGTGCCAGCAGCTTGATCGACAGGGGGACACCCCTCCACTTT
>.|.|TRBV27|TRBJ1-2
CASSTHSGTPNYGYTF
TGTGCCAGCAGTACCCACTCAGGGACACCTAACTATGGCTACACCTTC
>TRBD1|.|TRBV18|TRBJ2-1
CASSLDRVEGGEQFF
TGTGCCAGCTCACTGGACAGGGTGGAGGGAGGTGAGCAGTTCTTC
>.|.|TRBV30|TRBJ2-1
CAWSVLGNEQFF
TGTGCCTGGAGTGTACTAGGGAATGAGCAGTTCTTC
>.|once|TRBV15|TRBJ1-5
CATDSGPNQPQHF
TGTGCCACCGACTCAGGGCCCAATCAGCCCCAGCATTTT